This T cell receptor beta chain was sequenced for a study of control samples from healthy donors and cancer patients. The assay was immunoSEQ multiplex PCR, and TCRdb's table has in-frame clones only and misses some. This table holds about 220,000 clones, about 94% found once. The source is a man aged 50 to 60 in good health. The sample consisted of blood.

CDR3 sequence reads: CASRRQGKTSPLHF. The CDR3 DNA sequence: TGTGCCAGTAGAAGGCAGGGGAAGACTTCACCCCTCCACTTT. This chain links TRBV19 with TRBJ1-6; tentatively, D is TRBD1 (6 bases). Germline V gene data show CDR1 as LNHDA and CDR2 as SQIVND (reference sequence). Trimming stripped 6 bases from V and 9 bases from J, with 15 bases between. This CDR3 spans 14 amino acids.